This T cell receptor (beta chain) was sequenced during a study of PD-L1 blockade in urothelial cancer (dated by TCRdb to the late 2010s). Some background on the complete study: All patients started therapy in the mid-2010s and received atezolizumab 1,200 mg intravenously every 3 weeks. About 85% of the roughly 30 patients were males with bladder-origin urothelial cancer, and about 60% of the roughly 29 reported a prior smoking history. An ECOG performance status of 0 or 1 was recorded for the patients, and 0 to 3 prior chemotherapy regimens had been received by the patients. Blood samples were analyzed at 3 weeks after treatment start (second dose) and at 6 weeks after treatment start. Blood samples gave median yields of roughly 150,000 T cells and 82,636 unique TCRs, along with a median clonality of around 0.075. The study, an exploratory multi-omic analysis, examined somatic, immune and clinical correlates of response to PD-L1 blockade with atezolizumab in urothelial cancer. Pretreatment tumor samples and matched peripheral blood, collected serially before and after atezolizumab treatment, underwent TCR sequencing. Durable clinical benefit meant progression-free survival longer than 6 months, and TCR features were also tested against progression-free and overall survival. Whole exome sequencing and RNA sequencing of pretreatment tumors were performed alongside TCR sequencing in the same patients. Durable clinical benefit was achieved by nine patients and was not achieved by 20 patients. Approximately 29 patients had pretreatment blood TCR-seq, some 25 had at least one posttreatment blood collection, and some 25 had tumor TCR-seq.

Overall results and qualifications from the work: Small sample size (n ≈ 28) and many exploratory analyses mean the results are intended to be hypothesis-generating. Among patients with durable benefit, tumor-associated TCR clones showed greater expansion in peripheral blood 3 weeks after treatment started (n ≈ 24, p = 0.022). Improved progression-free and overall survival was found to be associated with pretreatment peripheral blood TCR clonality below the median.

To estimate absolute template abundance from read counts, synthetic TCR analog templates were spiked into each PCR. The immunoSEQ assay was used to amplify TCRbeta CDR3 regions from genomic DNA with bias-controlled V and J gene primers. Sequencing of rearranged TCRbeta segments was done at approximately 20X coverage. As for the authors' bioinformatics: Clustering was used to correct sequencing errors, and CDR3s were annotated against IMGT to assign V, D and J genes. Only productive TCRbeta rearrangements were used in downstream analyses, excluding out-of-frame or stop-codon sequences. To compute clonality, Shannon entropy was normalized by the log of the number of unique productive sequences and then subtracted from one. Clones differing between time points or between blood and tumor were identified by Fisher's exact test with Benjamini-Hochberg correction at adjusted p below 0.01. TCRdb stores this immuneACCESS table with in-frame sequences only. Part of the clones is absent; in the studies checked, under half of the shortfall reflects unresolved V genes, and no reason is known for the rest. Clone size and V and J calls were adopted from that table, with D and trimming inferred from the DNA. Recorded for this sample are approximately 50,000 clones; about 81% of them occurred a single time. In total, the top ten clones hold roughly 2.9% of the sample.

Read against the paper, the sample's time point label means: pretreatment peripheral blood. A total of about 31 patients with locally advanced or metastatic urothelial carcinoma, treated at Memorial Sloan Kettering on a trial protocol, made up the cohort. Peripheral blood mononuclear cells were collected from each patient pretreatment and during treatment, giving between 1 and 8 total time points per patient. The Qiagen DNeasy Blood extraction kit was used to purify genomic DNA from total PBMCs and from tumor samples. PBMCs were collected pretreatment and during treatment, and were isolated and stored as previously described. A remark on this clone: The antigen this receptor binds is unknown. The sample holds no much larger clone one base away, and base qualities are not on file.

V and J are trimmed by 6 bases and 7 bases, and the gene matches miss 6 bases of the junction. From a lookup of the germline V gene (reference sequence), CDR1 and CDR2 are MNHEY and SMNVEV. The CDR3 has 13 amino acids, counting the end cysteine and phenylalanine. Just CDR3 DNA is preserved here, 39 bases in frame from base 1. The receptor comes from a man aged 65 to 79 with urothelial cancer. The sample consisted of PBMCs, taken around atezolizumab (anti-PD-L1) treatment. Here the chain combines TRBV27 and TRBJ2-1, with 7 middle bases fitting TRBD1. The bases are TGTGCCAGCAGCCTACAGGGGTGGAATGAGCAGTTCTTC. The translation is CASSLQGWNEQFF.